A selection of T cell receptor beta chains follows, all from one sample in a study of cytotoxic CD8 clonotypes in ibrutinib-treated CLL. Some clones are missing from TCRdb's copy, which holds only in-frame ones; the method was immunoSEQ multiplex PCR. The data contain around 330,000 clones, 60% to 80% of them singletons. This sample comprised PBMCs, obtained after 36 months of ibrutinib treatment. The receptors were gathered from a human donor with chronic lymphocytic leukemia. The CDR3 runs from the conserved cysteine through the conserved F or W. A D gene is named only where the DNA matches it firmly. Clone size is given for some rows only: seen once, a few or many times, or a class if the clone is expanded.

CDR3 DNA,CDR3 protein,J gene,V gene,D gene,clone size
TGTGCCAGCAGAAGGGCGTCCGGGACCCGTCCCTACGAGCAGTACTTC,CASRRASGTRPYEQYF,TRBJ2-7,TRBV2,-,-
TGCGCCAGCAGCCAAGAACTCGGGGAAGTAGGGGCCAACGTCCTGACTTTC,CASSQELGEVGANVLTF,TRBJ2-6,TRBV4-3,-,-
TGTGCCAGTAGTTCCTCCCCGGGACACAGCCTAGCCAAAAACATTCAGTACTTC,CASSSSPGHSLAKNIQYF,TRBJ2-4,TRBV19,-,-
TGCGCCAGCAGTGGAGCCGGACAGGGGGTTGGGGAGACCCAGTACTTC,CASSGAGQGVGETQYF,TRBJ2-5,TRBV10-2,TRBD1,-
TGTGCCAGCAGCCCAGAGCGGGGTCCGTCGTACGAGCAGTACTTC,CASSPERGPSYEQYF,TRBJ2-7,TRBV7-2,TRBD2,-
TGCGCCAGCAGCCCCGAACGGGTAACAGATACGCAGTATTTT,CASSPERVTDTQYF,TRBJ2-3,TRBV4-1,-,-
TGTGCCAGCAGTTTAGAGTCTAGCGTCAATGAGCAGTTCTTC,CASSLESSVNEQFF,TRBJ2-1,TRBV28,-,-
TGTGCCAGCTCACCACCGGGACGGGGAGAGCAGTACTTC,CASSPPGRGEQYF,TRBJ2-7,TRBV18,-,-
TGTGCGTCTGGGGCCAACGTCCTGACTTTC,CASGANVLTF,TRBJ2-6,TRBV19,-,few
TGTGCCAGTGGAAGGGGGCGGACGTTCACAGATACGCAGTATTTT,CASGRGRTFTDTQYF,TRBJ2-3,TRBV6-5,TRBD1,-
TGTGCCATCAGTGTCTTCCACGAGCAGTACTTC,CAISVFHEQYF,TRBJ2-7,TRBV10-3,-,few